Following are 31 T cell receptor beta chains from one sample sequenced in a study of blood T cells in healthy people across ages. Using a J-beta primer mix together with a sample-barcoded 5' primer, a second PCR was run for about 7 to 12 cycles. TCRdb ran MiXCR on the 5' RACE reads and lists one entry per CDR3 protein. The table has roughly 1.4 million distinct CDR3 sequences, around 59% seen once. Sequenced: blood. The source is a man aged 18 to 30 in good health.

The V and J genes are TRBV6-1 and TRBJ1-2; the D gene is possibly TRBD1 (5 bases). The CDR3 consists of 13 residues. Germline V gene sequence: CDR1 MNHNS, CDR2 SASEGT. Trimming removed 4 bases at V and 5 bases at J, with 11 bases between. CDR3: CASSGAGPYGYTF. CDR3 nucleotide sequence: TGTGCCAGCAGTGGCGCGGGACCGTATGGCTACACCTTC.

The rearrangement uses TRBV3-1 and TRBJ2-4, with a possible D match to TRBD2 (5 bases). V dropped 3 bases and J dropped 13 bases, with 22 bases sitting between them. Germline V gene lookup returns CDR1 LGHDT and CDR2 YNNKEL (reference sequence). The CDR3 is made up of 15 amino acids. The CDR3, as DNA: TGTGCCAGCAGCCATTCCCGGTCGGGATTCGGGGAGCAGTACTTC. It encodes CASSHSRSGFGEQYF.

The rearrangement uses TRBV20-1 and TRBJ1-4, with D tentatively TRBD1 (6 bases). The V end was cut by 7 bases, the J end by 8 bases, with 17 bases between. The CDR3 length is 13 residues. Per the germline V gene, CDR1 is DFQATT and CDR2 is SNEGSKA (reference sequence). In DNA form, the CDR3 reads TGCAGTGGAAGGGGGGGGGCTCACGAAAAACTGTTTTTT. Translated, it gives CSGRGGAHEKLFF.

This clonotype was observed a few times. This rearrangement joins TRBV4-1 to TRBJ1-1; D is unclear. CDR3 size: 16 residues. V gave up 3 bases and J gave up 1 base, with 15 bases separating them. Germline loops: CDR1 MGHRA, CDR2 YSYEKL. The CDR3 loop reads CASSQGITYQNTEAFF. Written as DNA, the CDR3 is TGCGCCAGCAGCCAGGGTATCACTTACCAGAACACTGAAGCTTTCTTT.

V and J are TRBV4-1 and TRBJ1-2; no clear D. The V and J ends lost 1 base and 7 bases respectively, with 7 bases between them. Germline CDR1 MGHRA, CDR2 YSYEKL. The CDR3 has 12 residues. The CDR3 loop is CASSQVPGGYTF. CDR3 bases: TGCGCCAGCAGCCAAGTGCCTGGTGGCTACACCTTC.

The chain joins TRBV25-1 to TRBJ1-6; unclear D gene. This CDR3 contains 14 residues. Trimming cost V 2 bases and J 4 bases, with 6 bases left between them. Looked up from germline, CDR1 is MGHDK and CDR2 is SYGVNS. The CDR3 sequence: CASSETAYNSPLHF. CDR3 coding DNA: TGTGCCAGCAGTGAAACAGCTTATAATTCACCCCTCCACTTT.

The CDR3 is CASSPRVRAGANVLTF. The CDR3 DNA follows: TGTGCCAGCTCACCTAGAGTCAGGGCTGGGGCCAACGTCCTGACTTTC. This sequence joins TRBV18 and TRBJ2-6; D is possibly TRBD1 (5 bases). Germline CDR1 reads KGHSH; CDR2 reads LQKENI. The CDR3 runs 16 residues. The V and J ends lost 3 bases and 2 bases respectively, with 11 bases between them.

The J gene is TRBJ2-7, the V gene TRBV18, with no clear D. Germline CDR1 is KGHSH and CDR2 is LQKENI. This CDR3 region has 15 residues. V lost 2 bases and J lost 2, with 13 bases in between. In DNA form, the CDR3 reads TGTGCCAGCTCACCATATAGGGTCGGGCCCTACGAGCAGTACTTC. Translation gives CASSPYRVGPYEQYF.

This clonotype has a single count. The V gene is TRBV12-3 or TRBV12-4, the J gene TRBJ1-5, with 7 bases matching TRBD1. This CDR3 is 14 amino acids long. V shed 4 bases, J shed 5 bases, and the junction held 5 bases outside the gene matches. This chain's CDR3 is CASSSQGKDQPQHF. The CDR3 coding sequence is TGTGCCAGCAGTTCACAGGGGAAGGATCAGCCCCAGCATTTT.

The table lists this clonotype with a few counts. A much larger clone lies one base from this, so it may be a read error. V and J are TRBV20-1 and TRBJ2-5; unclear D gene. The length of the CDR3 is 13 residues. In germline, CDR1 is DFQATT, CDR2 SNEGSKA (reference sequence). CDR3 in amino acids: CRAREAPKETQYF. The CDR3 nucleotides are TGCAGGGCTAGAGAGGCTCCGAAAGAGACCCAGTACTTC.

The gene calls are TRBV11-1 and TRBJ1-2; D is undetermined. CDR3 length equals 16 residues. V shed 3 bases and J shed 4 bases, with 18 bases lying between them. The germline V gene has CDR1 SGHAT and CDR2 FQDESV (reference sequence). The CDR3 spells CASSFGTTGSFYGYTF. CDR3 sequence (DNA): TGTGCCAGCAGCTTCGGAACTACCGGGTCGTTCTATGGCTACACCTTC. Filled out from reference TRBV11-1 and TRBJ1-2, the complete variable domain reads EAEVAQSPRYKITEKSQAVAFWCDPISGHATLYWYRQILGQGPELLVQFQDESVVDDSQLPKDRFSAERLKGVDSTLKIQPAELGDSAMYLCASSFGTTGSFYGYTFGSGTRLTVV.

The rearrangement uses TRBV6-5 and TRBJ1-4; D is unresolved. This CDR3 contains 15 residues. Deletions cut 2 bases from V and 0 bases from J, with 7 bases between. Germline CDR1 is MNHEY and CDR2 is SVGAGI. The CDR3 nucleotides are TGTGCCAGCAGTTACACTGAGCCAACTAATGAAAAACTGTTTTTT. As protein: CASSYTEPTNEKLFF.

V gene TRBV7-2 combines with J gene TRBJ1-2; no firm D call. This CDR3 region has 12 residues. Deletions cut 10 bases from V and 3 bases from J, with 12 bases between. Germline V gene sequence: CDR1 SGHTA, CDR2 FQGNSA. The CDR3 DNA sequence: TGTGCCATCTACAGTCGTCACTATGGCTACACCTTC. Protein: CAIYSRHYGYTF.

This clonotype was seen a few times. The chain carries TRBV7-2 and TRBJ2-1; D remains ambiguous. CDR3 size: 16 residues. The ends were cut back, 0 bases at V and 3 bases at J, with 12 bases in the middle. CDR1 and CDR2 (germline): SGHTA, FQGNSA. CDR3 DNA sequence: TGTGCCAGCAGCTTAGCGTTCAGTGGACGCTACAATGAGCAGTTCTTC. Encoded protein: CASSLAFSGRYNEQFF.

This rearrangement joins TRBV9 to TRBJ2-1; D is perhaps TRBD2 (6 bases). CDR1 and CDR2 from the germline V gene are SGDLS and YYNGEE. The V end was cut by 1 base, the J end by 8 bases, with 22 bases between. The CDR3 has 17 residues. CDR3 coding DNA: TGTGCCAGCAGCGTACAGAGCTGGGGAGGCGCTCCCGATGAGCAGTTCTTC. Encoded protein: CASSVQSWGGAPDEQFF.

In this sample, this clonotype turned up a few times. The rearrangement joins TRBV4-1 to TRBJ2-7, with TRBD1 matching over 8 bases. The CDR3 covers 15 residues. V lost 1 base, J lost 7 bases, and 9 bases stayed unmatched. Germline V lookup: CDR1 MGHRA, CDR2 YSYEKL. The CDR3 region is CASSQVTGVTGEQYF. CDR3 sequence (DNA): TGCGCCAGCAGCCAAGTGACAGGGGTTACGGGGGAGCAGTACTTC.

The rearrangement joins TRBV6-5 to TRBJ2-3; 9 bases agree with TRBD2. The ends lost 1 base at V and 6 bases at J; junction bases unmatched: 5. Germline lookup yields CDR1 MNHEY and CDR2 SVGAGI. The CDR3 length is 15 residues. CDR3 amino acids: CASSYLGLALDTQYF. As DNA, the CDR3 is TGTGCCAGCAGTTACTTGGGACTAGCCCTTGATACGCAGTATTTT.

This clonotype showed up just a few times. This chain connects TRBV18 to TRBJ2-7, with D perhaps TRBD2 (6 bases). Germline-derived CDR1 and CDR2 are KGHSH and LQKENI. The CDR3 extends over 16 amino acids. V was shortened by 6 bases and J by 3 bases, with 21 bases between the two germline ends. The CDR3: CASSRTTLTYNYEQYF. CDR3 nucleotides: TGTGCCAGCTCTCGGACTACCCTTACCTATAACTACGAGCAGTACTTC.

The V and J genes are TRBV20-1 and TRBJ2-7, with D maybe TRBD1 (6 bases). The V gene's germline CDR1 is DFQATT and CDR2 SNEGSKA (reference sequence). The CDR3 covers 12 residues. V lost 5 bases and J lost 4, with 12 bases in between. The CDR3 DNA reads as TGCAGTGCTGACCAGGACAGATACGAGCAGTACTTC. Translated: CSADQDRYEQYF.

This clonotype was detected only a few times. The chain has TRBV29-1 and TRBJ2-5, with TRBD2 matching 8 bases. Per germline, CDR1 SQVTM and CDR2 ANQGSEA. J was trimmed by 5 bases and V by 7 bases; bases with no gene match: 6. This CDR3 comprises 12 residues. CDR3 region: CSGRIAGETQYF. The CDR3 nucleotides read TGCAGCGGCAGGATAGCGGGGGAGACCCAGTACTTC.

The rearrangement uses TRBV6-1 and TRBJ1-2; D uncertain. The CDR3 totals 12 residues. Trimming took off 8 bases at V and 1 base at J, with 8 bases between the two ends. Germline V gives CDR1 MNHNS, CDR2 SASEGT. DNA of the CDR3: TGTGCCAGCGAGGGCAATAACTATGGCTACACCTTC. Its translation is CASEGNNYGYTF.

V usage is TRBV7-9 and J usage is TRBJ1-1; D gene uncertain. The CDR3 is made up of 15 amino acids. Germline CDR1 reads SEHNR; CDR2 reads FQNEAQ (reference sequence). The germline V and J ends were trimmed by 0 bases and 1 base, with 9 bases remaining between them. This CDR3 reads CASSLARSENTEAFF. For the CDR3, the DNA is TGTGCCAGCAGCTTAGCGCGGTCCGAGAACACTGAAGCTTTCTTT.

This clonotype was counted between two and nine times. Mismatch with germline at one junction end may stem from a read error. The chain joins TRBV6-1 to TRBJ2-1, with TRBD2 matching 12 bases. From germline, CDR1 is MNHNS and CDR2 SASEGT. CDR3 length: 16 amino acids. The CDR3 here is CASSEGLAGNYNEQFF. The DNA for the CDR3 is TGTGCCAGCAGCGAAGGACTAGCGGGGAACTACAATGAGCAGTTCTTC.

This clonotype was detected ten times or more. This sequence joins TRBV7-2 and TRBJ2-6; D is uncertain. Between the trimmed V and J ends, which lost 1 base and 0 bases, there was a span of 7 bases. Germline-derived CDR1 and CDR2 are SGHTA and FQGNSA. The length of the CDR3 is 16 residues. The CDR3 coding sequence is TGTGCCAGCAGCTTAGAAGGCACCTCTGGGGCCAACGTCCTGACTTTC. Residues: CASSLEGTSGANVLTF.

The chain carries TRBV28 and TRBJ1-5; no clear D gene. The length of the CDR3 is 17 residues. The germline V and J ends were trimmed by 2 bases and 6 bases, with 20 bases remaining between them. From germline, CDR1 is MDHEN and CDR2 SYDVKM. The chain's CDR3 is CASSLRGFGVLPQPQHF. The CDR3 bases are TGTGCCAGCAGTTTACGTGGCTTCGGGGTCCTACCTCAGCCCCAGCATTTT.

The chain combines TRBV7-9 with TRBJ1-4, with D maybe TRBD1 (6 bases). Germline V lookup: CDR1 SEHNR, CDR2 FQNEAQ (reference sequence). The ends were cut back, 5 bases at V and 16 bases at J, with 14 bases in the middle. The CDR3 runs 11 residues. CDR3 region: CASSTSGVWFF. The CDR3 DNA is TGTGCCAGCAGCACGTCAGGGGTCTGGTTTTTT.

CDR3 protein: CASSAWTGSGEAFF. In nucleotides, the CDR3 is TGTGCCAGCAGCGCCTGGACAGGGTCGGGTGAAGCTTTCTTT. J is TRBJ1-1 and V is TRBV7-9, with TRBD1 identical over 8 bases. With 5 bases clipped from V and 7 bases from J, the junction kept 9 bases outside the gene matches. This CDR3 spans 14 amino acids. In germline, CDR1 is SEHNR, CDR2 FQNEAQ (reference sequence).

The table lists this clonotype with a few counts. The chain couples TRBV12-3 or TRBV12-4 to TRBJ2-1; 9 nucleotides line up with TRBD1. The CDR3 is 15 amino acids. The V and J ends lost 7 bases and 3 bases, in that order; junction bases with no gene match: 7. The CDR3 loop reads CASNHRDRDYNEQFF. As DNA, the CDR3 is TGTGCCAGCAACCACCGGGACAGGGACTACAATGAGCAGTTCTTC.

The rearrangement uses TRBV29-1 and TRBJ2-7; 11 nucleotides agree with TRBD1. Germline loops: CDR1 SQVTM, CDR2 ANQGSEA. The CDR3 runs to 12 residues. The ends lost 7 bases at V and 5 bases at J; junction bases unmatched: 4. CDR3: CSGWGQGDEQYF. The CDR3 coding sequence is TGCAGCGGGTGGGGACAGGGGGACGAGCAGTACTTC.

This clonotype has ten or more counts. CDR3 in DNA: TGTGCCAGCAGTTACAGGGCCTCCTACGAGCAGTACTTC. Translation: CASSYRASYEQYF. J is TRBJ2-7 and V is TRBV27; tentative D call: TRBD1 (6 bases). The V gene lost 4 bases and the J gene lost 0 bases, with 7 bases spanning the gap. Per germline, CDR1 MNHEY and CDR2 SMNVEV (reference sequence). The CDR3 contains 13 residues.

This chain links TRBV5-1 with TRBJ2-7; D remains unclear. The CDR3 is 14 residues long. In germline, CDR1 is SGHRS, CDR2 YFSETQ. The V end was cut by 2 bases, the J end by 3 bases, with 12 bases between. CDR3 residues: CASSFGRSNYEQYF. The CDR3 nucleotides read TGCGCCAGCAGCTTTGGACGGAGCAACTACGAGCAGTACTTC.